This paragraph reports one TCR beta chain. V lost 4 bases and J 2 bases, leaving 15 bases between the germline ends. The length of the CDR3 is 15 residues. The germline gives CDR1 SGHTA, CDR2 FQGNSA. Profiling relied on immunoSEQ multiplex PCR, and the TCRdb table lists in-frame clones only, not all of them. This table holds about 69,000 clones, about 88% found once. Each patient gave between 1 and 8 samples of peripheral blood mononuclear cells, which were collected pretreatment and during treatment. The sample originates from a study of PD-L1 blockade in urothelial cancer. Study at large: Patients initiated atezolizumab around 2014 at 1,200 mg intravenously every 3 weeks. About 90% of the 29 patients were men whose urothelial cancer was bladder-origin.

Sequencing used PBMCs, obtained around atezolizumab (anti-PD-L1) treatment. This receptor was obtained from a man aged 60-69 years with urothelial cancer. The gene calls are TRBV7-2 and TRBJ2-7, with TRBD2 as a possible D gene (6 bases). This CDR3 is CASSYPGLAAYEQYF. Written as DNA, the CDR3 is TGTGCCAGCAGCTATCCGGGACTGGCAGCCTACGAGCAGTACTTC.